This TCR beta chain was obtained from a study of CD8+CD57+ T cells in acquired aplastic anemia. About the research overall: Healthy donor CD4+ cell samples had a mean of around 10 million reads.

Genomic DNA acted as the template from which TCR beta VDJ combination and CDR3 sequence profiling were carried out. TCRdb re-derived calls from the reads in MiXCR, one entry per CDR3 protein. The sample contains more than 150,000 distinct CDR3 sequences, 40% to 55% of which appear only once. This clonotype has ten or more counts. The target antigen is unknown. Regarding the study as a whole: CD8+ Simpson's diversity did not differ significantly between patients and controls.

The CDR3 covers 13 residues. Trimming shortened V by 5 bases and J by 1 base, and 6 bases separated the two germline ends. Germline V lookup: CDR1 DFQATT, CDR2 SNEGSKA (reference sequence). The TCR originated in a human donor in good health. This chain joins TRBV20-1 and TRBJ2-6; D gene uncertain. What was sequenced was sorted CD4+, CD8+, or CD8+CD57+ T cells (not recorded which) from PBMCs. For the CDR3, the DNA is TGCAGTGCTTCCTTGTCTGGGGCCAACGTCCTGACTTTC. It codes for CSASLSGANVLTF.